This passage covers 17 T cell receptor beta chains from one sample sequenced in a study of beta chain features in type 1 diabetes. Their antigens remain unidentified. Of the isolated RNA, all was reverse transcribed, and so the sequenced material was expressed TCRB transcripts. This table comes from immunoSEQ multiplex PCR, and its TCRdb copy is limited to in-frame clones, with some not included. The sample lists around 45,000 clones, around 40% occurring once. Study findings and constraints: Shorter TCRB CDR3s, moderately but significantly so, were found in Type 1 diabetes patients in all four CD4+ subsets.

The sample consisted of stem cell memory CD4+ T cells from blood. The receptors originated from a man between 25 and 39 years old with type 1 diabetes.

This clone turned up a few times. The chain carries TRBV18 and TRBJ2-5; no clear D gene. Germline-derived CDR1 and CDR2 are KGHSH and LQKENI. V gave up 0 bases and J gave up 3 bases, with 8 bases separating them. This CDR3 has 14 amino acids. Here the CDR3 reads CASSPPARKETQYF. The CDR3 DNA follows: TGTGCCAGCTCACCACCGGCTCGAAAAGAGACCCAGTACTTC.

This clone was seen more than once but under ten times. The gene calls are TRBV7-9 and TRBJ2-6, with TRBD1 matching 7 bases. J lost 4 bases, V lost 2 bases, and 11 bases had no gene match. The CDR3 covers 18 residues. The germline CDR1 and CDR2 sequences are SEHNR and FQNEAQ (reference sequence). Here the CDR3 reads CASSLSGQRGFGANVLTF. CDR3 sequence (DNA): TGTGCCAGCAGCTTATCGGGACAGAGGGGTTTCGGGGCCAACGTCCTGACTTTC.

This clone was counted only a few times. The gene calls are TRBV7-2 and TRBJ1-5; the D gene is possibly TRBD1 (6 bases). This CDR3 is built from 14 residues. Germline V gives CDR1 SGHTA, CDR2 FQGNSA. Trimming took 1 base from V and 6 from J, leaving 10 bases between them. CDR3 DNA sequence: TGTGCCAGCAGCTTAGAGGGGGTCAGTCAGCCCCAGCATTTT. Translation: CASSLEGVSQPQHF.

The table lists this clone with a few counts. V is TRBV7-9 and J is TRBJ2-7; TRBD2 matches 8 bases. From germline, CDR1 is SEHNR and CDR2 FQNEAQ (reference sequence). This CDR3 spans 13 amino acids. The V and J ends lost 4 bases and 6 bases, in that order; junction bases with no gene match: 5. This chain's CDR3 is CASSSSGSLEQYF. DNA of the CDR3: TGTGCCAGCAGCTCAAGCGGGAGTCTCGAGCAGTACTTC. Based on the CDR3 plus reference TRBV7-9 and TRBJ2-7, the full variable domain is DTGVSQNPRHKITKRGQNVTFRCDPISEHNRLYWYRQTLGQGPEFLTYFQNEAQLEKSRLLSDRFSAERPKGSFSTLEIQRTEQGDSAMYLCASSSSGSLEQYFGPGTRLTVT.

Only one count was recorded for this clone. This chain uses TRBV10-2 with TRBJ2-7; tentatively, D is TRBD2 (6 bases). CDR3 length: 15 residues. V lost 3 bases and J lost 0, with 12 bases in between. Germline CDR1 WSHSY, CDR2 SAAADI. The CDR3 loop is CASSDPPSASYEQYF. The CDR3 nucleotides read TGCGCCAGCAGTGACCCCCCTAGCGCCTCCTACGAGCAGTACTTC.

The J gene is TRBJ1-1, the V gene TRBV9; D gene ambiguous. The CDR3 totals 14 residues. Looked up from germline, CDR1 is SGDLS and CDR2 is YYNGEE. Deletions cut 0 bases from V and 7 bases from J, with 13 bases between. The CDR3 reads CASSVVRTGSEAFF. CDR3 nucleotide sequence: TGTGCCAGCAGCGTAGTAAGGACGGGAAGTGAAGCTTTCTTT. Variable domain in full (rest from reference TRBV9 and TRBJ1-1): DSGVTQTPKHLITATGQRVTLRCSPRSGDLSVYWYQQSLDQGLQFLIQYYNGEERAKGNILERFSAQQFPDLHSELNLSSLELGDSALYFCASSVVRTGSEAFFGQGTRLTVV.

The chain has TRBV28 and TRBJ1-2; D remains unclear. The CDR3 loop spans 11 amino acids. Germline CDR1 reads MDHEN; CDR2 reads SYDVKM. Trimming took 7 bases from V and 2 from J, leaving 5 bases between them. The CDR3 DNA reads as TGTGCCAGCATCCAGAACTATGGCTACACCTTC. Translating gives CASIQNYGYTF.

The chain links TRBV7-2 to TRBJ2-1; the match to TRBD2 covers 7 bases. The germline gives CDR1 SGHTA, CDR2 FQGNSA. This CDR3 region has 14 residues. The V gene end was trimmed by 3 bases and the J gene end by 8 bases; junction bases not matched to a gene: 7. The DNA of the CDR3 is TGTGCCAGCAGCTTGTGGGAGGGTCTCGATGAGCAGTTCTTC. Translation: CASSLWEGLDEQFF.

The gene calls are TRBV5-6 and TRBJ2-3, with TRBD2 matching over 12 bases. Losses at the gene ends were 0 bases for V and 3 bases for J; bases not matched to a gene: 2. In germline, CDR1 is SGHDT, CDR2 YYEEEE. The CDR3 contains 16 residues. Here the CDR3 reads CASSLELAGGTDTQYF. CDR3 coding DNA: TGTGCCAGCAGCTTGGAACTAGCGGGAGGAACAGATACGCAGTATTTT.

V gene TRBV29-1 combines with J gene TRBJ2-5; 7 positions agree with TRBD2. The J call is in doubt because the DNA end fits TRBJ2-7 better. The CDR3 is made up of 18 amino acids. Germline V gene sequence: CDR1 SQVTM, CDR2 ANQGSEA. For the CDR3, the DNA is TGCAGCGTTGTTTGGGGGAGCTGGGGAGCGGGAATCTCCTACGAGCAGTACTTC. The encoded protein is CSVVWGSWGAGISYEQYF.

Only a few counts were recorded for this clone. The chain employs TRBV14 and TRBJ2-7; D uncertain. The CDR3 covers 15 residues. Germline CDR1 is SGHDN and CDR2 is FVKESK. V lost 2 bases and J 0 bases, leaving 11 bases between the germline ends. Written as DNA, the CDR3 is TGTGCCAGCAGCCAACGTCGCGCCTACTCCTACGAGCAGTACTTC. It codes for CASSQRRAYSYEQYF.

V and J are TRBV28 and TRBJ2-2; 9 bases line up with TRBD2. The CDR3 has 16 amino acids. The ends lost 4 bases at V and 7 bases at J; junction bases unmatched: 10. From germline, CDR1 is MDHEN and CDR2 SYDVKM. CDR3 in DNA: TGTGCCAGCAGTTCCCCGTCTAGCGGGAACGGCGGGGAGCTGTTTTTT. Translated: CASSSPSSGNGGELFF.

This CDR3 is CASSFVGDSYNEQFF. CDR3 DNA: TGCGCCAGCAGCTTTGTCGGGGACTCCTACAATGAGCAGTTCTTC. V gene TRBV5-1 combines with J gene TRBJ2-1; TRBD2 is a possible D gene (5 bases). V was cut by 2 bases and J by 0 bases, with 9 bases left in between. The germline CDR1 and CDR2 sequences are SGHRS and YFSETQ. The CDR3 consists of 15 residues.

The V gene is TRBV14, the J gene TRBJ2-3; D is perhaps TRBD2 (5 bases). The germline V gene encodes CDR1 SGHDN and CDR2 FVKESK. V lost 4 bases and J 0 bases, leaving 11 bases between the germline ends. The CDR3 runs 15 residues. The CDR3 reads CASSPEGISTDTQYF. The CDR3 nucleotides are TGTGCCAGCAGCCCCGAGGGAATTAGCACAGATACGCAGTATTTT.

The V and J genes are TRBV7-6 and TRBJ2-3; 11 nucleotides agree with TRBD2. V lost 5 bases, J lost 4 bases, and 11 bases stayed unmatched. The CDR3 has 17 amino acids. Germline V gene sequence: CDR1 SGHVS, CDR2 FNYEAQ. This CDR3 reads CASSRGVTSGRADTQYF. CDR3 in DNA: TGTGCCAGCAGCCGAGGAGTTACTAGCGGGAGAGCAGATACGCAGTATTTT.

This chain connects TRBV2 to TRBJ2-1; a weak D match, TRBD2 (6 bases). Trimming removed 8 bases from V and 7 bases from J, with 15 bases in between. This CDR3 has 13 amino acids. CDR1 and CDR2 (germline): SNHLY, FYNNEI. The DNA of the CDR3 is TGTGCCAGCCTTCTCGAGCGGGCGAATGAGCAGTTCTTC. It specifies CASLLERANEQFF.

V usage is TRBV28 and J usage is TRBJ2-5; D remains unclear. The germline gives CDR1 MDHEN, CDR2 SYDVKM. The CDR3 totals 11 residues. V lost 4 bases and J lost 6, with 6 bases in between. The CDR3 spells CASSSVKTQYF. In nucleotides, the CDR3 is TGTGCCAGCAGTTCCGTTAAGACCCAGTACTTC.